This paragraph reports one T cell receptor (beta chain). Sequencing was performed with immunoSEQ multiplex PCR; in TCRdb, only in-frame clones are kept and a portion is missing. This sample has around 1,100,000 clones, with roughly 77% found just once. CDR1 is SGDLS and CDR2 is YYNGEE in the germline V gene. V was cut by 0 bases and J by 0 bases, with 7 bases left in between. The CDR3 loop spans 16 amino acids. This sample was included in a study of shared clonotypes between healthy human individuals. V and J are TRBV9 and TRBJ2-6; D remains unclear. This TCR derives from a man aged 18 to 29 in good health. Some clones in this sample may be carry-over from other donors' samples. The source material was memory CD4+ T cells from PBMCs. The subset is: CD45RA-negative fraction. The CDR3 loop reads CASSVAADSGANVLTF. In nucleotides, the CDR3 is TGTGCCAGCAGCGTAGCTGCAGACTCTGGGGCCAACGTCCTGACTTTC.